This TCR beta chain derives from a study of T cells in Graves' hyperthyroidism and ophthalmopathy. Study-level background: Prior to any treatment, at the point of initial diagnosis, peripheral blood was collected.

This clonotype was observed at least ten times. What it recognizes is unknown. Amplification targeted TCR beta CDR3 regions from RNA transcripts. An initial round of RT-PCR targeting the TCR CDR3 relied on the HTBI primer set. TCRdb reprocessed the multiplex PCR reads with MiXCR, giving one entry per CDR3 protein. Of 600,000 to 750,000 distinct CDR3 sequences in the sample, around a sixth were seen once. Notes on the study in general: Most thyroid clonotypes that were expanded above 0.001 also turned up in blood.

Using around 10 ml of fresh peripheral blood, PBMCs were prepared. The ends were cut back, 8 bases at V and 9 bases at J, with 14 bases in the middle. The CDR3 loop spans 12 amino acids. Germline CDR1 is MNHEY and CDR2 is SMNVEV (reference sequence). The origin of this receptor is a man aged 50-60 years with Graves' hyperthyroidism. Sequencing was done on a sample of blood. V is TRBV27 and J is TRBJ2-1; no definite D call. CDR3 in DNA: TGTGCCAGCGCTACAACCCGCGCTGAGCAGTTCTTC. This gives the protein CASATTRAEQFF.